The subject of this entry is one TCR beta chain. The data originate from a study of blood T cell repertoires in COVID-19. Across the study: Material from acute and convalescent COVID-19 was sourced from the United States, Italy and Spain. From T cells, B-cell-depleted T cells, or PBMCs came the material, which was cDNA or gDNA.

CDR3 length: 13 residues. Germline V gene sequence: CDR1 SGHNT, CDR2 YYREEE (reference sequence). Trimming took off 2 bases at V and 5 bases at J, with 11 bases between the two ends. Original methodology: Amplification of reference gene primers was used by the study to estimate nucleated cell counts. Clones were sequenced by immunoSEQ multiplex PCR, and TCRdb holds only the in-frame ones, with some missing. V, J and clone size derive from that table, while D and trimming were established from the DNA sequence. The repertoire includes approximately 91,000 clones, about four fifths of them detected once, and 19% sits in the top ten.

The specimen was peripheral blood. The chain links TRBV5-4 to TRBJ2-7, with D perhaps matching TRBD2 (6 bases). This sequence originates from a human donor in a cohort sampled during active COVID-19. CDR3 DNA sequence: TGTGCCAGCAGCTTCCCCGGGAGAAACGAGCAGTACTTC. It codes for CASSFPGRNEQYF.